These 30 T cell receptor beta chains share one sample of origin, sequenced in a study of shared clonotypes between healthy human individuals. CD45RO-negative, CCR7-selected cells formed the naive CD8 fraction, which excluded terminally differentiated effector memory CD45RA+ cells. Data came from immunoSEQ multiplex PCR; TCRdb stores just in-frame clones and leaves some out. The table has roughly 2.1 million clones, 85% to 95% seen once; the top ten hold about 1.5%. Sequenced material: naive CD8+ T cells from PBMCs. The receptors shown here come from a man younger than 30 in good health. Some clones in this sample may be carry-over from other donors' samples.

The V and J genes are TRBV29-1 and TRBJ1-1; D gene ambiguous. Germline CDR1 SQVTM, CDR2 ANQGSEA. The CDR3 extends over 12 amino acids. Trimming shortened V by 5 bases and J by 1 base, and 8 bases separated the two germline ends. Here the CDR3 reads CSVWVANTEAFF. CDR3 nucleotide sequence: TGCAGCGTTTGGGTGGCGAACACTGAAGCTTTCTTT. Full variable domain (missing parts from reference TRBV29-1 and TRBJ1-1): SAVISQKPSRDICQRGTSLTIQCQVDSQVTMMFWYRQQPGQSLTLIATANQGSEATYESGFVIDKFPISRPNLTFSTLTVSNMSPEDSSIYLCSVWVANTEAFFGQGTRLTVV.

The CDR3 region is CASSVGRTSGTYEQYF. CDR3 nucleotide sequence: TGTGCCAGCAGCGTAGGTAGGACTAGCGGGACCTACGAGCAGTACTTC. The rearrangement links TRBV9 to TRBJ2-7; 12 bases map to TRBD2. This CDR3 comprises 16 residues. V trimming: 0 bases; J trimming: 2 bases; junction bases outside the gene matches: 3. Germline CDR1 is SGDLS and CDR2 is YYNGEE.

V gene TRBV5-4 combines with J gene TRBJ2-7; TRBD2 aligns across 10 bases. With V trimmed by 5 bases and J by 1 base, 6 bases remained unmatched. CDR1 is SGHNT and CDR2 is YYREEE in the germline V gene (reference sequence). CDR3 length: 15 residues. The CDR3 DNA reads TGTGCCAGCAGAAACCAAGCGGGAGGGTCCTACGAGCAGTACTTC. This sequence encodes CASRNQAGGSYEQYF.

In the case of this clone: One end of the junction is discordant with germline, which a read error may explain. V is TRBV6-5 and J is TRBJ2-1; no firm D call. The CDR3 contains 16 residues. Germline CDR1 reads MNHEY; CDR2 reads SVGAGI. The CDR3 nucleotides are TGTGCCAGCAGTAACTCAATAGGAGAGGCCTACAATGAGCAGTTCTTC. Amino acid sequence: CASSNSIGEAYNEQFF.

The chain carries TRBV27 and TRBJ1-2; D is possibly TRBD1 (6 bases). V shed 4 bases and J shed 5 bases, with 14 bases lying between them. In germline, CDR1 is MNHEY, CDR2 SMNVEV (reference sequence). The CDR3 has 14 residues. CDR3: CASSYGRGGYGYTF. The CDR3 DNA sequence: TGTGCCAGCAGTTACGGGAGGGGGGGATATGGCTACACCTTC.

This clone was seen a single time. This chain connects TRBV10-3 to TRBJ2-5, with D perhaps TRBD2 (6 bases). Germline-derived CDR1 and CDR2 are ENHRY and SYGVKD. Trimming left V 3 bases short and J 3 bases short, with 11 bases between. The CDR3 runs to 14 residues. CDR3 DNA: TGTGCCATCAGTGATGGGACTCCAAAAGAGACCCAGTACTTC. This codes for CAISDGTPKETQYF.

This chain connects TRBV27 to TRBJ2-5, with 7 bases matching TRBD1. J was trimmed by 5 bases and V by 4 bases; bases with no gene match: 10. The CDR3 contains 15 residues. Germline CDR1 and CDR2: MNHEY and SMNVEV (reference sequence). The CDR3 coding sequence is TGTGCCAGCAGTTGGTCTGAGGGGGCCCAGGAGACCCAGTACTTC. Protein product: CASSWSEGAQETQYF.

The V gene is TRBV19, the J gene TRBJ2-3; the D call may be TRBD1 or TRBD2 (5 bases each). Germline CDR1 and CDR2: LNHDA and SQIVND (reference sequence). Deletions cut 3 bases from V and 6 bases from J, with 19 bases between. This CDR3 is 16 amino acids long. The CDR3 sequence: CASSILLGTLWDTQYF. CDR3 nucleotide sequence: TGTGCCAGTAGTATCTTGTTAGGGACCCTGTGGGATACGCAGTATTTT.

The CDR3 loop is CASTWRDGSYEQYF. Written as DNA, the CDR3 is TGTGCCAGCACCTGGAGGGACGGTTCCTACGAGCAGTACTTC. The V gene is TRBV7-9, the J gene TRBJ2-7; possibly TRBD2 for D (6 bases). Germline CDR1 and CDR2: SEHNR and FQNEAQ (reference sequence). V lost 7 bases and J 1 base, leaving 14 bases between the germline ends. The CDR3 sequence is 14 residues long.

As concerns this clone: Other DNA sequences of this sample code for an identical CDR3. The V and J genes are TRBV27 and TRBJ2-5; TRBD1 matches at 8 bases. The CDR3 sequence is 14 residues long. Germline CDR1 and CDR2: MNHEY and SMNVEV (reference sequence). V lost 5 bases to trimming and J lost 5 bases; unmatched junction nucleotides: 7. CDR3 coding DNA: TGTGCCAGCAGTCCAAGGACAGGGCAGGAGACCCAGTACTTC. It specifies CASSPRTGQETQYF.

The rearrangement joins TRBV7-9 to TRBJ2-1; no clear D. V gave up 5 bases and J gave up 7 bases, with 18 bases separating them. CDR1 and CDR2 from the germline V gene are SEHNR and FQNEAQ (reference sequence). The CDR3 totals 15 residues. The CDR3 sequence is CASSRWVAERNEQFF. CDR3 DNA: TGTGCCAGCAGCAGGTGGGTGGCAGAGCGAAATGAGCAGTTCTTC.

A word on this clone: An end of the junction differs from the germline gene, which may be a read error. The chain combines TRBV9 with TRBJ1-1; the D gene is possibly TRBD1 (5 bases). Germline lookup yields CDR1 SGDLS and CDR2 YYNGEE. This CDR3 region has 14 residues. The CDR3 loop is CASTVGQGGTEAFF. In DNA, the CDR3 is TGTGCCAGCACCGTAGGGCAGGGCGGCACTGAAGCTTTCTTT.

This rearrangement joins TRBV7-9 to TRBJ2-2; D ambiguous. The ends were cut back, 5 bases at V and 8 bases at J, with 9 bases in the middle. The length of the CDR3 is 12 residues. Germline-derived CDR1 and CDR2 are SEHNR and FQNEAQ (reference sequence). CDR3 sequence: CASSPVFGELFF. The CDR3 bases are TGTGCCAGCAGCCCGGTTTTTGGGGAGCTGTTTTTT.

This clone was observed a handful of times. J is TRBJ1-1 and V is TRBV7-9, with D possibly matching TRBD1 (5 bases). Germline assignment: CDR1 SEHNR and CDR2 FQNEAQ (reference sequence). Trimming left V 6 bases short and J 4 bases short, with 12 bases between. This CDR3 spans 13 amino acids. The CDR3, as DNA: TGTGCCAGCAGGTCAGCGGGGGGCACTGAAGCTTTCTTT. It is translated as CASRSAGGTEAFF.

V gene TRBV10-2 combines with J gene TRBJ2-7, with TRBD1 matching 8 bases. Germline V CDR1 and CDR2: WSHSY, SAAADI. V dropped 7 bases and J dropped 4; count of bases not matched to a gene: 6. This CDR3 region has 13 residues. The CDR3 is CASTQDRGYEQYF. CDR3 nucleotide sequence: TGCGCCAGCACCCAAGACAGGGGTTACGAGCAGTACTTC.

The chain uses TRBV30 and TRBJ2-7; a weak D match, TRBD1 (5 bases). V shed 1 base and J shed 6 bases, with 10 bases lying between them. The CDR3 contains 12 residues. In germline, CDR1 is GTSNPN, CDR2 SVGIG (reference sequence). CDR3 sequence: CAWSGAGPEQYF. The DNA of the CDR3 is TGTGCCTGGAGTGGGGCAGGGCCCGAGCAGTACTTC.

A remark on this clone: Different DNA sequences within this sample yield the same CDR3. CDR3 sequence (DNA): TGTGCCACCAGCGCGACTAGCGGTAGTAATGAGCAGTTCTTC. It codes for CATSATSGSNEQFF. V and J are TRBV15 and TRBJ2-1, with TRBD2 matching over 9 bases. V was pared by 5 bases and J by 7 bases, with 6 bases of the junction left unmatched. Germline-derived CDR1 and CDR2 are LNHNV and YYDKDF (reference sequence). The CDR3 is made up of 14 amino acids. Full variable domain (outside the CDR3, taken from reference TRBV15 and TRBJ2-1): DAMVIQNPRYQVTQFGKPVTLSCSQTLNHNVMYWYQQKSSQAPKLLFHYYDKDFNNEADTPDNFQSRRPNTSFCFLDIRSPGLGDTAMYLCATSATSGSNEQFFGPGTRLTVL.

The chain recombines TRBV4-2 with TRBJ2-5, with D perhaps TRBD1 (5 bases). The J call may be in error: the DNA end matches TRBJ2-7 better. CDR3 length: 13 residues. Germline V gives CDR1 LGHNA, CDR2 YNFKEQ. This CDR3 is CASSQTGSGEQYF. The CDR3 nucleotides read TGTGCCAGCAGCCAAACAGGCTCTGGCGAGCAGTACTTC.

V and J are TRBV27 and TRBJ1-3; D may be TRBD1 (5 bases). Trimming removed 5 bases at V and 4 bases at J, with 12 bases between. The CDR3 has 14 amino acids. CDR1 and CDR2 (germline): MNHEY, SMNVEV (reference sequence). The CDR3 protein is CASSPRTPGNTIYF. The CDR3, as DNA: TGTGCCAGCAGTCCCCGGACACCCGGAAACACCATATATTTT.

Here the CDR3 DNA reads TGTGCCAGTACCCTAATCCGGGACGGGACCGGGGAGCTGTTTTTT. Translated: CASTLIRDGTGELFF. The genes are TRBV6-5 and TRBJ2-2; D may match TRBD1 or TRBD2 (5 bases each). Germline V CDR1 and CDR2: MNHEY, SVGAGI. This CDR3 is built from 15 residues. Trimming took off 9 bases at V and 5 bases at J, with 19 bases between the two ends.

This chain links TRBV6-4 with TRBJ2-2; D is undetermined. V was shortened by 3 bases and J by 7 bases, with 9 bases between the two germline ends. There are 13 residues in the CDR3. In germline, CDR1 is MRHNA, CDR2 SNTAGT. CDR3 sequence (DNA): TGTGCCAGCAGTGAGAGCTCTGGCGGGGAGCTGTTTTTT. It specifies CASSESSGGELFF.

On this clone: The same CDR3 can be traced to other DNA sequences in this sample. The chain carries TRBV5-1 and TRBJ2-1; D unresolved. The V gene's germline CDR1 is SGHRS and CDR2 YFSETQ. The CDR3 consists of 14 residues. With 1 base removed from V and 4 bases from J, the gap between germline ends came to 9 bases. This chain's CDR3 is CASSLLDRYNEQFF. The DNA of the CDR3 is TGCGCCAGCAGCTTGTTAGATAGATACAATGAGCAGTTCTTC.

The chain uses TRBV28 and TRBJ2-7; D might be TRBD1 or TRBD2, each matching 5 bases. The CDR3 has 13 residues. Germline lookup yields CDR1 MDHEN and CDR2 SYDVKM. Trimming stripped 5 bases from V and 3 bases from J, with 11 bases between. CDR3 DNA: TGTGCCAGCAGTCCGGGACGTAGCTACGAGCAGTACTTC. Its translation is CASSPGRSYEQYF.

The chain joins TRBV7-9 to TRBJ1-4, with D hard to call. Trimming pared 5 bases from V and 0 bases from J, leaving 16 bases between. The CDR3 extends over 17 amino acids. The germline gives CDR1 SEHNR, CDR2 FQNEAQ (reference sequence). CDR3 bases: TGTGCCAGCAGCCCTAGAGCGGAAGTCGCAACTAATGAAAAACTGTTTTTT. It yields the protein CASSPRAEVATNEKLFF.

The CDR3 here is CASSQAMWVAEQYF. The CDR3 region has the DNA TGCGCCAGCAGCCAGGCCATGTGGGTGGCCGAGCAGTACTTC. The gene calls are TRBV4-1 and TRBJ2-7; no reliable D call. Germline CDR1 is MGHRA and CDR2 is YSYEKL. V lost 3 bases to trimming and J lost 6 bases, with 15 bases between them. The CDR3 runs 14 residues.

The CDR3 DNA reads TGTGCCAGCAGCCCCACCGACAGGGTTTTGAGCGAGCAGTACTTC. Translation gives CASSPTDRVLSEQYF. This chain links TRBV6-6 with TRBJ2-7, with TRBD1 matching over 7 bases. This CDR3 region has 15 residues. CDR1 and CDR2 from the germline V gene are MNHNY and SVGAGI (reference sequence). V shed 6 bases and J 6 bases; nucleotides not matched to a gene: 14.

This rearrangement joins TRBV18 to TRBJ1-5, with 11 bases fitting TRBD1. The CDR3 spans 18 residues. Germline assignment: CDR1 KGHSH and CDR2 LQKENI. V lost 2 bases to trimming and J lost 1 base; unmatched junction nucleotides: 7. The CDR3: CASSPAGQGVRSNQPQHF. In DNA, the CDR3 is TGTGCCAGCTCACCAGCGGGACAGGGGGTGAGGAGCAATCAGCCCCAGCATTTT.

The V and J genes are TRBV7-8 and TRBJ1-1; no definite D call. The CDR3 is 15 residues long. CDR1 SGHVS and CDR2 FQNEAQ come from the germline V gene. V lost 1 base, J lost 0 bases, and 9 bases lay in between. In nucleotides, the CDR3 is TGTGCCAGCAGCTTAGTGGCGTCAATGAACACTGAAGCTTTCTTT. This sequence encodes CASSLVASMNTEAFF.

V is TRBV19 and J is TRBJ1-5; D is perhaps TRBD1 (6 bases). V lost 5 bases, J lost 3 bases, and 20 bases lay in between. Germline V gives CDR1 LNHDA, CDR2 SQIVND (reference sequence). The CDR3 sequence is 17 residues long. The CDR3 region is CASSAGLLRGINQPQHF. DNA for the CDR3: TGTGCCAGTAGTGCTGGACTACTGAGGGGGATCAATCAGCCCCAGCATTTT.

The genes are TRBV2 and TRBJ2-5; possibly TRBD1 or TRBD2 for D (6 bases each). Trimming left V 8 bases short and J 0 bases short, with 13 bases between. Germline V gene sequence: CDR1 SNHLY, CDR2 FYNNEI. CDR3 size: 14 residues. DNA for the CDR3: TGTGCCAGCTTTGGGGGGCGCCACCAAGAGACCCAGTACTTC. Residues: CASFGGRHQETQYF.